The 5 T cell receptor beta chains in this list originate from one sample, sequenced in a study of PD-1 blockade in classical Hodgkin lymphoma. Stated time point: newly diagnosed, previously untreated cHL patient sample. CD4+ T cells were purified from thawed PBMCs by negative selection. Libraries were prepared by immunoSEQ multiplex PCR; TCRdb keeps only in-frame clonotypes and omits some of them. The sample carries about 20,000 clones, approximately 82% recorded once. Sequenced sample: CD4+ T cells from blood. Receptors were obtained from a human donor with classical Hodgkin lymphoma.

In its sample, this clone was seen once. This CDR3 is CATSRDWGLAGGGNNEQFF. Written as DNA, the CDR3 is TGTGCCACCAGCAGAGATTGGGGACTAGCGGGAGGCGGGAACAATGAGCAGTTCTTC. The chain employs TRBV15 and TRBJ2-1; 15 bases line up with TRBD2. The germline CDR1 and CDR2 sequences are LNHNV and YYDKDF (reference sequence). The V gene end was trimmed by 0 bases and the J gene end by 5 bases; junction bases not matched to a gene: 8. The CDR3 runs 19 residues. The whole variable domain, remainder taken from reference TRBV15 and TRBJ2-1, is DAMVIQNPRYQVTQFGKPVTLSCSQTLNHNVMYWYQQKSSQAPKLLFHYYDKDFNNEADTPDNFQSRRPNTSFCFLDIRSPGLGDTAMYLCATSRDWGLAGGGNNEQFFGPGTRLTVL.

The chain combines TRBV6-5 with TRBJ2-7, with D unresolved. The V gene's germline CDR1 is MNHEY and CDR2 SVGAGI. The CDR3 runs 12 residues. Trimming took off 5 bases at V and 4 bases at J, with 9 bases between the two ends. CDR3 sequence reads: CASSPTLYEQYF. The CDR3, as DNA: TGTGCCAGCAGTCCGACCTTATACGAGCAGTACTTC.

V gene TRBV7-2 combines with J gene TRBJ1-5; 7 bases fit TRBD1. This CDR3 region has 16 residues. The J segment lost 0 bases and the V segment lost 4 bases, leaving 6 bases of the junction unmatched. The V gene's germline CDR1 is SGHTA and CDR2 FQGNSA. CDR3 residues: CASSYTGTASNQPQHF. The CDR3 nucleotides read TGTGCCAGCAGCTACACCGGGACAGCTAGCAATCAGCCCCAGCATTTT.

The chain employs TRBV28 and TRBJ2-7; D possibly uses TRBD1 or TRBD2 (6 bases each). The CDR3 loop spans 14 amino acids. In germline, CDR1 is MDHEN, CDR2 SYDVKM. The germline V and J ends were trimmed by 5 bases and 4 bases, with 15 bases remaining between them. CDR3 sequence reads: CASSRRGAAYEQYF. CDR3 nucleotide sequence: TGTGCCAGCAGTCGGAGGGGGGCTGCTTACGAGCAGTACTTC.

The chain uses TRBV11-2 and TRBJ2-7; TRBD2 agrees at 8 bases. Germline V lookup: CDR1 SGHAT, CDR2 FQNNGV. This CDR3 region has 16 residues. V lost 2 bases to trimming and J lost 2 bases; unmatched junction nucleotides: 8. The CDR3 region is CASSLRGAGVPYEQYF. The CDR3 DNA is TGTGCCAGCAGCTTAAGGGGAGCGGGAGTCCCCTACGAGCAGTACTTC. Full variable domain (rest looked up from reference TRBV11-2 and TRBJ2-7): EAGVAQSPRYKIIEKRQSVAFWCNPISGHATLYWYQQILGQGPKLLIQFQNNGVVDDSQLPKDRFSAERLKGVDSTLKIQPAKLEDSAVYLCASSLRGAGVPYEQYFGPGTRLTVT.